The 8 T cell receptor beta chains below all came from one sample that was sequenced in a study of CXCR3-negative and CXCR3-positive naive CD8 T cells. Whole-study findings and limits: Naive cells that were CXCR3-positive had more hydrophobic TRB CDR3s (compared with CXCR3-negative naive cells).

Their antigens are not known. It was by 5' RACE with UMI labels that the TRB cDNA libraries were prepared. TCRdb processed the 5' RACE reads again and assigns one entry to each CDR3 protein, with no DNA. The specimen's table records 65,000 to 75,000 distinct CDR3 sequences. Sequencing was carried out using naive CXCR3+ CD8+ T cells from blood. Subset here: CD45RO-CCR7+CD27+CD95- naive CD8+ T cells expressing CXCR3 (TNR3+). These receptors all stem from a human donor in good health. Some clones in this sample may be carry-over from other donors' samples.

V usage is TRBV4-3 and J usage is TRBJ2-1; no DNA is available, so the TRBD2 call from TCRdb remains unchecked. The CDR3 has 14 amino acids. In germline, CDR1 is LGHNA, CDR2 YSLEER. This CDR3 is CASSQGLAGDEQFF.

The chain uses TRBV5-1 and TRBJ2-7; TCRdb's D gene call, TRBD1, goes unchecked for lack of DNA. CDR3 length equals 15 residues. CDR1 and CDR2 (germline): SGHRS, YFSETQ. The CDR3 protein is CASSLWGTGYDEQYF.

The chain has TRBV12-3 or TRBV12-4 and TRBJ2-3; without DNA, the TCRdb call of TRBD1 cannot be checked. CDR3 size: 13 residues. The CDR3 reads CASSNHRGDTQYF.

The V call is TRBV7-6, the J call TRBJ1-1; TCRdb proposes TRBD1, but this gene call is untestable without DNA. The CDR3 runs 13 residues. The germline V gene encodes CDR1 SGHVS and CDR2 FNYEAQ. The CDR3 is CASRLTAVTEAFF.

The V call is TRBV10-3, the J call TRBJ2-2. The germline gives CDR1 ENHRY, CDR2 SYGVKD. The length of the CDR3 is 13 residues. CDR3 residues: CAVELPRTGELFF.

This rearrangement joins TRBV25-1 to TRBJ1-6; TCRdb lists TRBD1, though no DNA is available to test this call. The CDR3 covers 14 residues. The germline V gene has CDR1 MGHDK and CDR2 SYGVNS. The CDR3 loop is CASLATGYNSPLHF.

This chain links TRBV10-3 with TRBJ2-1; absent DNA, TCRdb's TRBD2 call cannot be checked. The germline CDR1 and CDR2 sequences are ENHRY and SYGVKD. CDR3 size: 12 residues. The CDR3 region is CATLAGGNEQFF.

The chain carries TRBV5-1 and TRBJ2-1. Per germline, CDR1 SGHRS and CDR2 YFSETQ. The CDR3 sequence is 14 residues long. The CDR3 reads CASSVPVGYNEQFF.